This TCR beta chain was found in a study of blood T cell repertoires in COVID-19. The CDR3 sequence is 15 residues long. The trim removed 8 bases at V and 2 bases at J, leaving 10 bases unmatched. CDR1 is LNHNV, CDR2 YYDKDF, per germline (reference sequence). This clone was seen just once. Libraries were prepared by immunoSEQ multiplex PCR; TCRdb keeps only in-frame clonotypes and omits some of them. The profile shows some 80,000 clones, around 80% of them singletons. The TCR comes from a man in his 60s with active or convalescent COVID-19. J is TRBJ2-5 and V is TRBV15; 8 nucleotides align to TRBD1. Source material: peripheral blood. In DNA form, the CDR3 reads TGTGCCACCGCCCGGGACAGGTTATCTCAAGAGACCCAGTACTTC. It specifies CATARDRLSQETQYF.